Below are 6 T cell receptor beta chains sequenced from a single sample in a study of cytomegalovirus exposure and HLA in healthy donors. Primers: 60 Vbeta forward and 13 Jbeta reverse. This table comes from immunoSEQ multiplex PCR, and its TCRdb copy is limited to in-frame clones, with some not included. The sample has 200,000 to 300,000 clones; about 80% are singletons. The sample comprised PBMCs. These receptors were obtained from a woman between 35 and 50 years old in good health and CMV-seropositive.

CDR3 amino acids: CAMPELNDSQETQYF. As DNA, the CDR3 is TGTGCCATGCCCGAGTTGAACGACTCCCAAGAGACCCAGTACTTC. The chain has TRBV10-3 and TRBJ2-5; no firm D call. Germline CDR1 is ENHRY and CDR2 is SYGVKD. Trimming removed 9 bases from V and 1 base from J, with 18 bases in between. This CDR3 region has 15 residues.

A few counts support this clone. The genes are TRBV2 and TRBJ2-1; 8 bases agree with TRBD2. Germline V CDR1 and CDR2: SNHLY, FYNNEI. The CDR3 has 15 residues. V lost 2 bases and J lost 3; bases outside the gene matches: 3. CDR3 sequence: CASSERTSGYNEQFF. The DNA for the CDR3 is TGTGCCAGCAGTGAAAGAACTAGCGGCTACAATGAGCAGTTCTTC.

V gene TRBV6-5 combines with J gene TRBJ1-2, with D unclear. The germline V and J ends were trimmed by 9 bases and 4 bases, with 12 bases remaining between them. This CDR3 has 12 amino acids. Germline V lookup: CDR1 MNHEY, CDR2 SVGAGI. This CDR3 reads CASQSGSYGYTF. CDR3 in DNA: TGTGCCAGTCAAAGCGGTTCCTATGGCTACACCTTC.

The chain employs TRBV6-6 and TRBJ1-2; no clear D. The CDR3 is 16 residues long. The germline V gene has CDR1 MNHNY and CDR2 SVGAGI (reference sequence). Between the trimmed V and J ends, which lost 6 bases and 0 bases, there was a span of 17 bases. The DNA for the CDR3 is TGTGCCAGCAGGCCTAGAGAGGGCTACTCTAACTATGGCTACACCTTC. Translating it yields CASRPREGYSNYGYTF.

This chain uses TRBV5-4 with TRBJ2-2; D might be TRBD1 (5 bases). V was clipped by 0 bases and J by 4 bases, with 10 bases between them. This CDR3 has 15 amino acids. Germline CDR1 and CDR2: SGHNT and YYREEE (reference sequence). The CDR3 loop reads CASSLGGKSTGELFF. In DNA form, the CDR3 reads TGTGCCAGCAGCTTGGGGGGCAAGAGCACCGGGGAGCTGTTTTTT.

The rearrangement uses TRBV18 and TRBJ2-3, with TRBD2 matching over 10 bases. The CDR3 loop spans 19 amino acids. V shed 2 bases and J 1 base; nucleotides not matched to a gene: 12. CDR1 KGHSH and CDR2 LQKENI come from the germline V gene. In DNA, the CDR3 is TGTGCCAGCTCACCAGAGCTAGCGGGAGCAAGATACGGCACAGATACGCAGTATTTT. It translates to CASSPELAGARYGTDTQYF. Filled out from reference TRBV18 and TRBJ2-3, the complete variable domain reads NAGVMQNPRHLVRRRGQEARLRCSPMKGHSHVYWYRQLPEEGLKFMVYLQKENIIDESGMPKERFSAEFPKEGPSILRIQQVVRGDSAAYFCASSPELAGARYGTDTQYFGPGTRLTVL.